This entry lists 27 T cell receptor beta chains sequenced from one sample in a study of T cells after yellow fever vaccination. In TCRdb, the 5' RACE reads were re-called with MiXCR into one record per CDR3 protein. The data show under 350,000 distinct CDR3 sequences, with roughly 4.3% seen just once and around 24% held by the top ten. The material sequenced was PBMCs, taken 5 days after the yellow fever booster vaccination. The receptors derive from a man aged 18-30 years who received the YFV17D yellow fever vaccine.

This clonotype was seen a few times. The chain uses TRBV20-1 and TRBJ2-2; TRBD2 aligns across 9 bases. V was pared by 0 bases and J by 1 base, with 12 bases of the junction left unmatched. The CDR3 totals 19 residues. The V gene's germline CDR1 is DFQATT and CDR2 SNEGSKA (reference sequence). CDR3 in amino acids: CSARDEGLLAGRNTGELFF. The CDR3 DNA is TGCAGTGCTAGAGATGAGGGTCTACTAGCGGGTCGGAACACCGGGGAGCTGTTTTTT.

V usage is TRBV6-6 and J usage is TRBJ2-4; possibly TRBD1 or TRBD2 for D (5 bases each). The V end lost 3 bases, the J end lost 6 bases, and 18 bases lay between the germline ends. This CDR3 spans 16 amino acids. Germline CDR1 reads MNHNY; CDR2 reads SVGAGI (reference sequence). The CDR3 reads CASSYTPDVRGNIQYF. The CDR3 DNA reads as TGTGCCAGCAGTTATACCCCCGACGTGAGGGGAAACATTCAGTACTTC.

This chain joins TRBV29-1 and TRBJ2-1; D gene ambiguous. Trimming left V 7 bases short and J 9 bases short, with 19 bases between. CDR3 length equals 13 residues. Per the germline V gene, CDR1 is SQVTM and CDR2 is ANQGSEA. CDR3 bases: TGCAGCGCGTCGACCGTGAACCGGGCTGAGCAGTTCTTC. This translates into CSASTVNRAEQFF.

This sequence joins TRBV6-6 and TRBJ1-5; D gene ambiguous. The CDR3 loop spans 13 amino acids. Germline-derived CDR1 and CDR2 are MNHNY and SVGAGI (reference sequence). Trimming left V 6 bases short and J 4 bases short, with 10 bases between. CDR3 sequence reads: CASSRSLNQPQHF. The CDR3 DNA reads as TGTGCCAGCAGCCGCTCCCTTAATCAGCCCCAGCATTTT.

This clonotype was seen at least ten times. The chain links TRBV7-9 to TRBJ2-1; 8 bases align to TRBD2. Per the germline V gene, CDR1 is SEHNR and CDR2 is FQNEAQ (reference sequence). The V gene end was trimmed by 2 bases and the J gene end by 9 bases; junction bases not matched to a gene: 6. The CDR3 contains 14 residues. CDR3: CASSLSRGEAEQFF. The CDR3 nucleotides are TGTGCCAGCAGCTTATCGCGGGGGGAGGCTGAGCAGTTCTTC.

The chain couples TRBV6-5 to TRBJ1-2; no clear D. Germline CDR1 and CDR2: MNHEY and SVGAGI. The CDR3 contains 14 residues. V lost 2 bases to trimming and J lost 4 bases, with 11 bases between them. The CDR3 loop reads CASSYGRFGYGYTF. The DNA of the CDR3 is TGTGCCAGCAGTTACGGTCGGTTTGGCTATGGCTACACCTTC.

This clonotype was seen a few times. The chain joins TRBV9 to TRBJ2-5; D is unclear. The CDR3 extends over 12 amino acids. With 3 bases removed from V and 3 bases from J, the gap between germline ends came to 6 bases. Per germline, CDR1 SGDLS and CDR2 YYNGEE. The CDR3 nucleotides are TGTGCCAGCAGCGGCGCCGAAGAGACCCAGTACTTC. This sequence encodes CASSGAEETQYF.

The chain employs TRBV20-1 and TRBJ1-2; D not certain. The V gene lost 0 bases and the J gene lost 8 bases, with 19 bases spanning the gap. The CDR3 loop spans 15 amino acids. The germline V gene encodes CDR1 DFQATT and CDR2 SNEGSKA (reference sequence). The CDR3 reads CSARDGMEGFYGYTF. CDR3 sequence (DNA): TGCAGTGCTAGAGATGGTATGGAGGGATTCTACGGCTACACCTTC.

The sample holds many counts of this clonotype. The chain joins TRBV6-2 or TRBV6-3 to TRBJ2-7; D call uncertain. The CDR3 spans 18 residues. CDR1 and CDR2 from the germline V gene are MNHEY and SVGEGT. With 2 bases removed from V and 3 bases from J, the gap between germline ends came to 23 bases. Here the CDR3 reads CASSYRVGRPEGVYEQYV. CDR3 in DNA: TGTGCCAGCAGTTACCGGGTAGGCAGGCCAGAAGGCGTCTACGAGCAGTACGTC.

This clonotype was picked up a small number of times. This sequence joins TRBV5-1 and TRBJ1-1; possible D gene TRBD1, 5 bases. Germline CDR1 reads SGHRS; CDR2 reads YFSETQ. The CDR3 consists of 15 residues. V was trimmed by 5 bases and J by 2 bases, leaving 16 bases between them. DNA for the CDR3: TGCGCCAGCAGGGAGTTTCGACAGTCAAACACTGAAGCTTTCTTT. This encodes CASREFRQSNTEAFF.

This clonotype showed up many times. This rearrangement joins TRBV7-9 to TRBJ1-5; D gene uncertain. CDR1 SEHNR and CDR2 FQNEAQ come from the germline V gene (reference sequence). This CDR3 spans 14 amino acids. Trimming removed 5 bases from V and 4 bases from J, with 12 bases in between. The CDR3 spells CASSVLDGNQPQHF. CDR3 in DNA: TGTGCCAGCAGCGTCCTGGACGGAAATCAGCCCCAGCATTTT.

This clonotype has only a few counts. The chain has TRBV10-3 and TRBJ2-1, with 8 bases that match TRBD1. The germline CDR1 and CDR2 sequences are ENHRY and SYGVKD. V lost 11 bases to trimming and J lost 5 bases; unmatched junction nucleotides: 11. The CDR3 runs 14 residues. The CDR3 sequence: CASLFGQGNNEQFF. CDR3 nucleotide sequence: TGTGCCTCCCTCTTCGGACAGGGTAACAATGAGCAGTTCTTC.

V gene TRBV9 combines with J gene TRBJ1-3; unclear D gene. Germline V gene data show CDR1 as SGDLS and CDR2 as YYNGEE. Trimming shortened V by 2 bases and J by 0 bases, and 6 bases separated the two germline ends. The CDR3 has 14 residues. Written as DNA, the CDR3 is TGTGCCAGCAGCGTGATGAACTCTGGAAACACCATATATTTT. It encodes CASSVMNSGNTIYF.

This clonotype was seen only a few times. The chain couples TRBV5-4 to TRBJ2-5; 8 bases map to TRBD2. The CDR3 consists of 13 residues. V lost 4 bases to trimming and J lost 3 bases; unmatched junction nucleotides: 2. Germline V lookup: CDR1 SGHNT, CDR2 YYREEE (reference sequence). CDR3 region: CASSQGLEETQYF. CDR3 nucleotides: TGTGCCAGCAGCCAGGGACTAGAAGAGACCCAGTACTTC. The whole variable domain, filled in from reference TRBV5-4 and TRBJ2-5, reads ETGVTQSPTHLIKTRGQQVTLRCSSQSGHNTVSWYQQALGQGPQFIFQYYREEENGRGNFPPRFSGLQFPNYSSELNVNALELDDSALYLCASSQGLEETQYFGPGTRLLVL.

This clonotype has a handful of counts. This chain uses TRBV12-3 or TRBV12-4 with TRBJ2-1; 10 nucleotides align to TRBD2. The length of the CDR3 is 16 residues. V gave up 6 bases and J gave up 4 bases; unmatched junction bases: 9. CDR3 region: CASSLKAGGPYNEQFF. The CDR3 DNA follows: TGTGCCAGCAGCCTGAAAGCGGGGGGGCCGTACAATGAGCAGTTCTTC.

This clonotype appeared a few times. The gene calls are TRBV7-9 and TRBJ2-6, with TRBD1 identical over 7 bases. The CDR3 contains 14 residues. Germline CDR1 and CDR2: SEHNR and FQNEAQ (reference sequence). With 7 bases clipped from V and 3 bases from J, the junction kept 3 bases outside the gene matches. In DNA, the CDR3 is TGTGCCAGCATACAGGGGTATGGGGCCAACGTCCTGACTTTC. It yields the protein CASIQGYGANVLTF.

V usage is TRBV7-6 and J usage is TRBJ2-1; 11 nucleotides match TRBD2. The CDR3 length is 16 residues. Germline V gene data show CDR1 as SGHVS and CDR2 as FNYEAQ. V was pared by 2 bases and J by 3 bases, with 3 bases of the junction left unmatched. The CDR3 here is CASSLLSGGGYNEQFF. Written as DNA, the CDR3 is TGTGCCAGCAGCTTACTTAGCGGGGGGGGCTACAATGAGCAGTTCTTC.

The chain is built from TRBV15 and TRBJ2-7; D is perhaps TRBD2 (5 bases). V shed 6 bases and J shed 3 bases, with 12 bases lying between them. The germline gives CDR1 LNHNV, CDR2 YYDKDF (reference sequence). There are 13 residues in the CDR3. The CDR3 reads CATSFSAVYEQYF. As DNA, the CDR3 is TGTGCCACCAGTTTCTCAGCGGTCTACGAGCAGTACTTC.

This clonotype was picked up many times. This chain uses TRBV18 with TRBJ2-3; D gene ambiguous. Germline V CDR1 and CDR2: KGHSH, LQKENI. V dropped 6 bases and J dropped 6 bases, with 13 bases sitting between them. This CDR3 is built from 13 residues. This CDR3 reads CASSQDPRDTQYF. The CDR3 nucleotides read TGTGCCAGCTCCCAGGACCCTAGGGATACGCAGTATTTT.

This clonotype was recorded at least ten times. V is TRBV11-2 and J is TRBJ1-6; no clear D. Looked up from germline, CDR1 is SGHAT and CDR2 is FQNNGV. V was trimmed by 11 bases and J by 6 bases, leaving 17 bases between them. The CDR3 totals 14 residues. The CDR3 region is CASRAGRTNSPLHF. The DNA of the CDR3 is TGTGCCTCCCGAGCCGGCAGAACTAATTCACCCCTCCACTTT.

This clonotype has ten or more counts. CDR3 in amino acids: CSAVRPTDTQYF. CDR3 nucleotide sequence: TGCAGTGCCGTTCGACCGACAGATACGCAGTATTTT. The chain has TRBV20-1 and TRBJ2-3; D uncertain. V was clipped by 6 bases and J by 3 bases, with 10 bases between them. The germline gives CDR1 DFQATT, CDR2 SNEGSKA (reference sequence). CDR3 length: 12 residues.

This clonotype has ten or more counts. The chain links TRBV21-1 to TRBJ2-5; TRBD1 is the table's D call and was not checked against the DNA. TRBV21-1 is listed as a pseudogene. The CDR3 has 15 residues. CDR3 nucleotide sequence: TGTGCCAGCAGCAACGATACAGGAAGGGGAGAGACCCAGTACTTC. Its protein product is CASSNDTGRGETQYF.

In its sample, this clonotype was seen a few times. The chain recombines TRBV20-1 with TRBJ1-1; D is unresolved. Germline V gene sequence: CDR1 DFQATT, CDR2 SNEGSKA (reference sequence). The CDR3 contains 12 residues. Trimming left V 5 bases short and J 3 bases short, with 10 bases between. The CDR3 spells CSAPNTHTEAFF. The CDR3 DNA is TGCAGTGCTCCTAACACCCACACTGAAGCTTTCTTT.

This clonotype appeared a few times. J is TRBJ1-1 and V is TRBV27; D possibly corresponds to TRBD1 (6 bases). This CDR3 is 15 amino acids long. Germline CDR1 and CDR2: MNHEY and SMNVEV (reference sequence). The ends were cut back, 7 bases at V and 5 bases at J, with 20 bases in the middle. In nucleotides, the CDR3 is TGTGCCAGCACCCCCTCCTGGGGGCTAGGTACTGAAGCTTTCTTT. It translates to CASTPSWGLGTEAFF.

In its sample, this clonotype was seen many times. The chain's CDR3 is CSVVGAALATFF. The CDR3 bases are TGCAGCGTTGTGGGGGCTGCTTTGGCGACGTTCTTC. The chain recombines TRBV29-1 with TRBJ2-1; tentatively, D is TRBD1 (6 bases). CDR1 and CDR2 from the germline V gene are SQVTM and ANQGSEA. The CDR3 has 12 residues. Deletions cut 4 bases from V and 15 bases from J, with 19 bases between.

This chain links TRBV6-2 or TRBV6-3 with TRBJ2-7, with 9 positions matching TRBD1. CDR3 length: 16 residues. In germline, CDR1 is MNHEY, CDR2 SVGEGT. V shed 2 bases and J 2 bases; nucleotides not matched to a gene: 7. CDR3 in amino acids: CASSYRWTGEPYEQYF. Written as DNA, the CDR3 is TGTGCCAGCAGTTACCGCTGGACAGGGGAACCCTACGAGCAGTACTTC.

The J gene is TRBJ1-2, the V gene TRBV6-1; D is unclear. Germline loops: CDR1 MNHNS, CDR2 SASEGT. The length of the CDR3 is 14 residues. Trimming removed 3 bases from V and 4 bases from J, with 12 bases in between. The CDR3 DNA sequence: TGTGCCAGCAGTGATACTGAGCCTTCCTATGGCTACACCTTC. This encodes CASSDTEPSYGYTF.